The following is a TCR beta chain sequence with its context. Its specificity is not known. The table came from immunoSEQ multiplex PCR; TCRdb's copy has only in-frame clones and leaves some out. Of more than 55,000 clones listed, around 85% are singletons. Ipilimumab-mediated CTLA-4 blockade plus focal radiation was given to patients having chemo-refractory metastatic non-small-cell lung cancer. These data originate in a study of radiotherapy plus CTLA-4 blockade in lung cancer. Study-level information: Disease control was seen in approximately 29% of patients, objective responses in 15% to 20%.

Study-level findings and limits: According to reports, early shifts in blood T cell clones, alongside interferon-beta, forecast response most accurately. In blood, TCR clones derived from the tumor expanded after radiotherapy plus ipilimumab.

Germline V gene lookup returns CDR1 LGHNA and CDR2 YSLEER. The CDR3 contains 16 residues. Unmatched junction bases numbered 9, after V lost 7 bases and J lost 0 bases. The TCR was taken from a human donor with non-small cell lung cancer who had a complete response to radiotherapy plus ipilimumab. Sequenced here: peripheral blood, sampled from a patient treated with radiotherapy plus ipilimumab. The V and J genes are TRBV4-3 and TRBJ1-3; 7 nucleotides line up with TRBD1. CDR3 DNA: TGCGCCAGCACTCCCTCACAGGGGTACTCTGGAAACACCATATATTTT. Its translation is CASTPSQGYSGNTIYF.